What follows is one T cell receptor (beta chain) and its context. The antigen is not known. Caucasian individuals from Russia who were healthy and aged about 6 to 100 acted as donors. The entry originates in a study of blood T cells in healthy people across ages. Whole-study results and caveats: With age, beta diversity per million T cells declined roughly linearly, significantly by 40. Bulk PBMC profiling left naive and antigen-experienced comparisons inconclusive.

It was with a sample-barcoded 5' primer and a J-beta primer mix that a second PCR of roughly 7 to 11 cycles was run. TCRdb re-analysed the 5' RACE reads in MiXCR, keeping a single row per CDR3 protein. The sample shows 550,000 to 750,000 distinct CDR3 sequences, approximately 21% of them seen only once. Germline assignment: CDR1 SQVTM and CDR2 ANQGSEA. V shed 0 bases and J 4 bases; nucleotides not matched to a gene: 8. This CDR3 is built from 15 residues. This TCR derives from a man in his 70s in good health. This sequence joins TRBV29-1 and TRBJ2-5; 7 bases agree with TRBD1. Input material: blood. Here the CDR3 DNA reads TGCAGCGTTGAAGATACGACAGGGTGGCGAGAGACCCAGTACTTC. Translating it yields CSVEDTTGWRETQYF.